This TCR beta chain was sequenced in a study of T cell repertoires and HLA-DP antigens. For the study at large: In vitro CD4+ alloreactivity was against HeLa-presented HLA-DP. Study-wide results and limits: Against one allele, clones undetected before culture averaged approximately 36%; against the other, 50% to 65%. Responder cells were total CD4+ cells with a HeLa antigen-presenting system.

CDR1 is SGHTS, CDR2 YDEGEE, per germline. The CDR3 has 17 amino acids. Trimming took off 3 bases at V and 1 base at J, with 16 bases between the two ends. As regards this clone: What it binds is unknown.

The table came from immunoSEQ multiplex PCR; TCRdb's copy has only in-frame clones and leaves some out. The profile shows about 110,000 clones, around 92% of them singletons. Sequenced input: CD4+ T cells from PBMCs. The genes are TRBV5-8 and TRBJ2-2; D is unresolved. This receptor was identified in a woman younger than 35 in good health and CMV-seronegative. The CDR3 loop is CASSSDIRSENTGELFF. In nucleotides, the CDR3 is TGTGCCAGCAGCTCAGATATTCGCTCCGAGAACACCGGGGAGCTGTTTTTT.